Each of the 28 T cell receptor beta chains below was sequenced from the same sample in a study of T cell responses to AZD1222 COVID-19 vaccine (dated by TCRdb to the early 2020s). What this sample's time point label stands for: about 28 days (+/-7) after the second vaccine dose. Library preparation employed the immunoSEQ multiplex PCR assay. Sourced from immuneACCESS, this table was stored by TCRdb with only in-frame sequences that have V and J called. A share of the clones is absent; for the studies checked, an unresolved V gene accounts for under half, and the remainder has no known explanation. The sample table holds roughly 20,000 clones, of which almost 85% were seen once. The ten biggest clones cover about 16% of the sample. The sample consisted of peripheral blood, taken 28 days after the second AZD1222 dose. All receptors derive from an adult who received the AZD1222 COVID-19 vaccine.

This clone was detected only once. The V gene is TRBV5-8, the J gene TRBJ2-5, with a tentative D call TRBD1 (7 bases). V lost 0 bases and J lost 1, with 13 bases in between. The CDR3 length is 16 residues. The germline gives CDR1 SGHTS, CDR2 YDEGEE. CDR3 loop: CASSLGRGPTQETQYF. The CDR3 DNA follows: TGTGCCAGCAGCTTGGGGAGGGGGCCAACCCAAGAGACCCAGTACTTC.

Here the CDR3 reads CSVAGSWDPKHQETQYF. The CDR3 DNA reads as TGCAGCGTTGCGGGTTCGTGGGATCCGAAACACCAAGAGACCCAGTACTTC. V and J are TRBV29-1 and TRBJ2-5; no definite D call. The CDR3 extends over 17 amino acids. The V and J ends lost 4 bases and 0 bases respectively, with 21 bases between them. CDR1 is SQVTM and CDR2 is ANQGSEA in the germline V gene.

The chain combines TRBV7-2 with TRBJ2-7; a possible D gene is TRBD2 (5 bases). In germline, CDR1 is SGHTA, CDR2 FQGNSA. The V end lost 5 bases, the J end lost 0 bases, and 14 bases lay between the germline ends. The CDR3 is made up of 15 amino acids. The CDR3 sequence: CASSVTTTSSYEQYF. Here the CDR3 DNA reads TGTGCCAGCAGCGTTACTACCACTAGCTCCTACGAGCAGTACTTC.

Note on this clone: Other DNA sequences in this sample translate to the same CDR3. The chain couples TRBV14 to TRBJ1-5; D gene uncertain. CDR1 is SGHDN, CDR2 FVKESK, per germline. The CDR3 has 13 residues. V shed 1 base and J shed 3 bases, with 4 bases lying between them. The CDR3 region is CASSQGLNQPQHF. CDR3 sequence (DNA): TGTGCCAGCAGCCAAGGCCTCAATCAGCCCCAGCATTTT.

As regards this clone: At one boundary the junction diverges from the germline segment, which might be a read error. The rearrangement joins TRBV4-3 to TRBJ1-2; the match to TRBD1 covers 9 bases. CDR1 is LGHNA and CDR2 is YSLEER in the germline V gene. CDR3 size: 15 residues. CDR3 bases: TGCGCCAGCAACCAAGACAGGGGGTTCGGCTATGGCTACACCTTC. Translation gives CASNQDRGFGYGYTF.

V usage is TRBV7-8 and J usage is TRBJ2-1; a weak D match, TRBD1 (6 bases). Looked up from germline, CDR1 is SGHVS and CDR2 is FQNEAQ. V lost 1 base and J lost 1, with 8 bases in between. The CDR3 runs 15 residues. CDR3 sequence reads: CASSLVTGSYNEQFF. The CDR3 bases are TGTGCCAGCAGCTTAGTTACAGGGTCCTACAATGAGCAGTTCTTC.

The chain recombines TRBV4-3 with TRBJ1-3; 8 nucleotides align to TRBD1. The CDR3 extends over 17 amino acids. Germline V gives CDR1 LGHNA, CDR2 YSLEER. With 1 base clipped from V and 3 bases from J, the junction kept 8 bases outside the gene matches. The CDR3 reads CASSQVPQGAVGNTIYF. The CDR3 nucleotides are TGCGCCAGCAGCCAAGTCCCTCAGGGGGCTGTTGGAAACACCATATATTTT.

In this sample, this clone turned up once. The genes are TRBV11-3 and TRBJ2-1, with unresolved D. The CDR3 length is 12 residues. V gave up 1 base and J gave up 9 bases, with 7 bases separating them. Germline values: CDR1 SGHNT, CDR2 YENEEA. The CDR3 bases are TGTGCCAGCAGCTTAGCCGTCGGTGAGCAGTTCTTC. Translating it yields CASSLAVGEQFF.

This chain connects TRBV5-6 to TRBJ2-2; the D gene could be TRBD1 or TRBD2 (6 bases each). Deletions cut 0 bases from V and 7 bases from J, with 16 bases between. The CDR3 runs 16 residues. The germline gives CDR1 SGHDT, CDR2 YYEEEE. The CDR3 region is CASSLDWSGAIGELFF. For the CDR3, the DNA is TGTGCCAGCAGCTTGGATTGGTCGGGGGCCATCGGGGAGCTGTTTTTT.

V usage is TRBV18 and J usage is TRBJ2-7, with TRBD1 matching over 10 bases. This CDR3 has 16 amino acids. V gave up 1 base and J gave up 2 bases; unmatched junction bases: 5. Germline V CDR1 and CDR2: KGHSH, LQKENI. The CDR3 nucleotides read TGTGCCAGCTCACCACGGAGGACAGGGGGAACCTACGAGCAGTACTTC. Translation: CASSPRRTGGTYEQYF.

The chain recombines TRBV19 with TRBJ1-6; no reliable D call. This CDR3 has 13 residues. Germline assignment: CDR1 LNHDA and CDR2 SQIVND (reference sequence). With 7 bases removed from V and 7 bases from J, the gap between germline ends came to 11 bases. The CDR3 reads CASTPDLNSPLHF. CDR3 bases: TGTGCCAGTACCCCGGATCTCAATTCACCCCTCCACTTT.

CDR3 nucleotides: TGTGCCAGCAGTTTAGGAGCGGGAGCGTACAATGAGCAGTTCTTC. Its translation: CASSLGAGAYNEQFF. The chain recombines TRBV27 with TRBJ2-1, with TRBD2 matching over 8 bases. Germline CDR1 and CDR2: MNHEY and SMNVEV (reference sequence). The CDR3 is 15 residues long. V was clipped by 2 bases and J by 4 bases; unmatched bases: 4.

The genes are TRBV6-1 and TRBJ2-1, with 9 bases lining up with TRBD1. The CDR3 runs to 15 residues. The trim removed 2 bases at V and 8 bases at J, leaving 7 bases unmatched. Looked up from germline, CDR1 is MNHNS and CDR2 is SASEGT. The CDR3 is CASSEPGTGSDEQFF. The CDR3 DNA follows: TGTGCCAGCAGTGAACCCGGGACAGGGAGCGATGAGCAGTTCTTC.

This sequence joins TRBV5-1 and TRBJ2-4, with D unresolved. Germline V lookup: CDR1 SGHRS, CDR2 YFSETQ. The CDR3 totals 13 residues. Trimming stripped 0 bases from V and 8 bases from J, with 9 bases between. Written as DNA, the CDR3 is TGCGCCAGCAGCTTGGCGGCAGACGACATTCAGTACTTC. It translates to CASSLAADDIQYF.

This rearrangement joins TRBV10-2 to TRBJ1-3, with D uncertain. In germline, CDR1 is WSHSY, CDR2 SAAADI. The CDR3 is 16 amino acids. V was clipped by 4 bases and J by 0 bases, with 13 bases between them. CDR3 in amino acids: CASSGITSDSGNTIYF. CDR3 in DNA: TGCGCCAGCAGTGGAATCACATCCGACTCTGGAAACACCATATATTTT.

The V call is TRBV6-5, the J call TRBJ2-2; D unclear. The V gene lost 7 bases and the J gene lost 1 base, with 7 bases spanning the gap. The CDR3 contains 13 residues. Per germline, CDR1 MNHEY and CDR2 SVGAGI. The CDR3 DNA reads as TGTGCCAGCAACCTCTGGAACACCGGGGAGCTGTTTTTT. Translation: CASNLWNTGELFF.

The chain carries TRBV5-1 and TRBJ2-5; D unresolved. The CDR3 is 13 residues long. The germline CDR1 and CDR2 sequences are SGHRS and YFSETQ. Trimming shortened V by 2 bases and J by 1 base, and 6 bases separated the two germline ends. The CDR3 loop reads CASSFGSQETQYF. CDR3 nucleotide sequence: TGCGCCAGCAGCTTTGGGTCCCAAGAGACCCAGTACTTC. Supplemented by reference TRBV5-1 and TRBJ2-5, the full variable domain reads KAGVTQTPRYLIKTRGQQVTLSCSPISGHRSVSWYQQTPGQGLQFLFEYFSETQRNKGNFPGRFSGRQFSNSRSEMNVSTLELGDSALYLCASSFGSQETQYFGPGTRLLVL.

V gene TRBV2 combines with J gene TRBJ1-5; perhaps TRBD1 as D (6 bases). CDR3 length: 14 amino acids. The germline gives CDR1 SNHLY, CDR2 FYNNEI. The ends were cut back, 6 bases at V and 7 bases at J, with 16 bases in the middle. CDR3 sequence (DNA): TGTGCCAGCAGGGACCCTGGGGGGCAGCAGCCCCAGCATTTT. Amino acids: CASRDPGGQQPQHF.

Only a few counts were recorded for this clone. V usage is TRBV11-2 and J usage is TRBJ2-7; no clear D. This CDR3 contains 13 residues. V lost 2 bases and J 1 base, leaving 6 bases between the germline ends. In germline, CDR1 is SGHAT, CDR2 FQNNGV. The CDR3 reads CASSLQTSYEQYF. The CDR3 DNA reads as TGTGCCAGCAGCTTACAAACTTCCTACGAGCAGTACTTC.

This chain joins TRBV30 and TRBJ1-2; D remains ambiguous. The CDR3 sequence is 12 residues long. Deletions cut 0 bases from V and 10 bases from J, with 12 bases between. Germline values: CDR1 GTSNPN, CDR2 SVGIG (reference sequence). For the CDR3, the DNA is TGTGCCTGGAGTGTACGAACGGCCCACTACACCTTC. Amino acids: CAWSVRTAHYTF.

The V and J genes are TRBV28 and TRBJ1-1; tentatively, D is TRBD1 (5 bases). Germline values: CDR1 MDHEN, CDR2 SYDVKM. V was trimmed by 6 bases and J by 5 bases, leaving 19 bases between them. The CDR3 is 15 residues long. The CDR3 DNA reads TGTGCCAGCAGCCGCGACAGTTCGCAAGGAACTGAAGCTTTCTTT. Its translation: CASSRDSSQGTEAFF.

The chain joins TRBV6-5 to TRBJ2-1, with 9 nucleotides matching TRBD2. There are 15 residues in the CDR3. Germline V CDR1 and CDR2: MNHEY, SVGAGI. V lost 8 bases and J lost 7; bases outside the gene matches: 12. The DNA for the CDR3 is TGTGCCAGCCTCTCTAGCGGGAAAGTATTTAATGAGCAGTTCTTC. It is translated as CASLSSGKVFNEQFF.

Comment on this clone: Compared with germline, one end of the junction differs, possibly owing to a read error. The V call is TRBV28, the J call TRBJ2-7; the D call may be TRBD1 or TRBD2 (5 bases each). The CDR3 runs 12 residues. Germline CDR1 and CDR2: MDHEN and SYDVKM. CDR3 DNA: TGTGCCAGCAGTTCCGGGGCGAGGTCCCAGAACTTC. As protein: CASSSGARSQNF.

This chain links TRBV7-2 with TRBJ2-7; the match to TRBD1 covers 7 bases. CDR3 length: 14 residues. V trimming: 5 bases; J trimming: 4 bases; junction bases outside the gene matches: 8. Per germline, CDR1 SGHTA and CDR2 FQGNSA. The CDR3 coding sequence is TGTGCCAGCAGCCCCCGGGACAGTGGATACGAGCAGTACTTC. Translating it yields CASSPRDSGYEQYF.

This chain links TRBV5-8 with TRBJ2-7; D is perhaps TRBD2 (5 bases). Germline values: CDR1 SGHTS, CDR2 YDEGEE. The ends were cut back, 2 bases at V and 0 bases at J, with 6 bases in the middle. The CDR3 loop spans 13 amino acids. CDR3 DNA: TGTGCCAGCAGCTTTGGGAGCTCCTACGAGCAGTACTTC. Protein product: CASSFGSSYEQYF.

The chain joins TRBV19 to TRBJ1-1; the match to TRBD1 covers 7 bases. The germline CDR1 and CDR2 sequences are LNHDA and SQIVND (reference sequence). V dropped 2 bases and J dropped 3; count of bases not matched to a gene: 0. The CDR3 extends over 13 amino acids. The CDR3 region is CASSIRGHTEAFF. The DNA for the CDR3 is TGTGCCAGTAGTATAAGGGGGCACACTGAAGCTTTCTTT.

The genes are TRBV28 and TRBJ1-2; possible D gene TRBD1, 6 bases. The length of the CDR3 is 14 residues. V was shortened by 7 bases and J by 3 bases, with 15 bases between the two germline ends. CDR1 is MDHEN and CDR2 is SYDVKM in the germline V gene. The CDR3, as DNA: TGTGCCAGCACAGACCAGGGGCCTGACTATGGCTACACCTTC. Translated, it gives CASTDQGPDYGYTF.

V gene TRBV6-1 combines with J gene TRBJ1-5; the match to TRBD1 covers 12 bases. With 3 bases clipped from V and 7 bases from J, the junction kept 7 bases outside the gene matches. This CDR3 contains 16 residues. Germline CDR1 is MNHNS and CDR2 is SASEGT. CDR3 amino acids: CASSEGQGAWGQPQHF. The CDR3 DNA is TGTGCCAGCAGTGAGGGACAGGGGGCGTGGGGGCAGCCCCAGCATTTT.